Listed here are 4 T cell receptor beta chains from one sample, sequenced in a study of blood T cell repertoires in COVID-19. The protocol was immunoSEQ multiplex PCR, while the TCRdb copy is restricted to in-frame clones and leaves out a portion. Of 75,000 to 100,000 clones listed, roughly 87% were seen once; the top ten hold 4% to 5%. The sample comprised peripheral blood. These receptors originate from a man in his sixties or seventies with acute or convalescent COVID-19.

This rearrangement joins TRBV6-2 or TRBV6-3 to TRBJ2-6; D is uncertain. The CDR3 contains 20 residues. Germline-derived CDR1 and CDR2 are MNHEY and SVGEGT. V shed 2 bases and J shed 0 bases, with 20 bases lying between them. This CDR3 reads CASSYAAKQSPASGANVLTF. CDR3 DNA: TGTGCCAGCAGTTACGCCGCCAAACAGAGCCCTGCCTCTGGGGCCAACGTCCTGACTTTC.

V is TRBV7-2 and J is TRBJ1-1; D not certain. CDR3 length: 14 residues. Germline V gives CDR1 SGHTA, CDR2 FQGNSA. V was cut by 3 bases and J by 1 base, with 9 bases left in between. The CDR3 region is CASSLMGTNTEAFF. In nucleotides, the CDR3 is TGTGCCAGCAGCTTGATGGGCACGAACACTGAAGCTTTCTTT.

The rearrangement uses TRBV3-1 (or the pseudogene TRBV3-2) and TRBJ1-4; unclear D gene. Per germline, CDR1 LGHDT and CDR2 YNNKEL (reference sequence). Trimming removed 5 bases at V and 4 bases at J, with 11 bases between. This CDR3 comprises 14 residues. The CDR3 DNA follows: TGTGCCAGCAGCGTGGGCAGAAATAATGAAAAACTGTTTTTT. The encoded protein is CASSVGRNNEKLFF.

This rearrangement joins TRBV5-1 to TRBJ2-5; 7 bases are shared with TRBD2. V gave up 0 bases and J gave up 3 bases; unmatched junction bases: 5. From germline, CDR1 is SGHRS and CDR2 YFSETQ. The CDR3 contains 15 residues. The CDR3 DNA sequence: TGCGCCAGCAGCTTGGACGGGGGGTTAGAAGAGACCCAGTACTTC. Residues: CASSLDGGLEETQYF.